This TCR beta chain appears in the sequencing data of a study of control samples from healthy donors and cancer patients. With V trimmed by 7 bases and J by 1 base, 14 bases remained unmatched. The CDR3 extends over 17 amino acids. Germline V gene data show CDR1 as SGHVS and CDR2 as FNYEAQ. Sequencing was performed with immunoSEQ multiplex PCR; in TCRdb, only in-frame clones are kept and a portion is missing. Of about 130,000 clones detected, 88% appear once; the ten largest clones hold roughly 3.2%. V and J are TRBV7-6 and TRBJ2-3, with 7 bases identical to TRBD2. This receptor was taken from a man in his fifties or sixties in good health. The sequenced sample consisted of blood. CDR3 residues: CASTPTASGPRTDTQYF. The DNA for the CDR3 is TGTGCCAGCACCCCAACTGCTAGCGGCCCCCGCACAGATACGCAGTATTTT.